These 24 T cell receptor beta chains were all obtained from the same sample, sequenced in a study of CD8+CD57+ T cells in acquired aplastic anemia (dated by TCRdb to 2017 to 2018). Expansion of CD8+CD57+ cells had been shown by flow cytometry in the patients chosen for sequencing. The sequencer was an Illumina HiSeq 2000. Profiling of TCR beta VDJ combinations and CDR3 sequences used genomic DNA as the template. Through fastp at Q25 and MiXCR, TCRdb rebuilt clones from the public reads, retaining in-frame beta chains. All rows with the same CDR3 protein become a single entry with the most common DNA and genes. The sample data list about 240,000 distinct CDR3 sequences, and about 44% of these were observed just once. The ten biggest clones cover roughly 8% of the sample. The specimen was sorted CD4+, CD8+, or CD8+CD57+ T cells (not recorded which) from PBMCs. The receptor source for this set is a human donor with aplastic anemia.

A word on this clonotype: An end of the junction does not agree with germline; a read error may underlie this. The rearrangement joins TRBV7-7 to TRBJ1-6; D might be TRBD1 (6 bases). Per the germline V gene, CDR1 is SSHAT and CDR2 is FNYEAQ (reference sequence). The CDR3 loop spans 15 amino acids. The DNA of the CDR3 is TGTGCTAGCAGCTTAGCGACAGGAGATAATTCACCCCTCCACTTT. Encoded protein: CASSLATGDNSPLHF.

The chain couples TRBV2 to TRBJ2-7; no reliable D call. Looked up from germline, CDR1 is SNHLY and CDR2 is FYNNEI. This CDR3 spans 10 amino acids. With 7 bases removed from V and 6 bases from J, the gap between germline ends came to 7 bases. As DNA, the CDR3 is TGTGCCAGCACGGCTCTCGAGCAGTACTTC. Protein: CASTALEQYF.

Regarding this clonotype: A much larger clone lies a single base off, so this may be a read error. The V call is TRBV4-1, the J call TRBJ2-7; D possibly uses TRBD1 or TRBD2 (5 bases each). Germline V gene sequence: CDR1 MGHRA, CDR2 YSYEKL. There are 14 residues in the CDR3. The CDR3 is CASSQMWDGYGQYF. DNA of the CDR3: TGCGCCAGCAGCCAAATGTGGGACGGCTACGGGCAGTACTTC.

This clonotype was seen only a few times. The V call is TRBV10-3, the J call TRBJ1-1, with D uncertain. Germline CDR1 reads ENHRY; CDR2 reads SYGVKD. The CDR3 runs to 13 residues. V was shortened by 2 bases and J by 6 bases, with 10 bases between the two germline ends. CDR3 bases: TGTGCCATCAGTGAGGTACAGAATGCTGAAGCTTTCTTT. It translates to CAISEVQNAEAFF.

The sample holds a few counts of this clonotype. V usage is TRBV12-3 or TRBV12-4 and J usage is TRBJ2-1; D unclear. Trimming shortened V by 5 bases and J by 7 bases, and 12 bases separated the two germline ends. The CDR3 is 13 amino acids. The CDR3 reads CASSPEDPNEQFF. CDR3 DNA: TGTGCCAGCAGTCCTGAGGACCCTAATGAGCAGTTCTTC.

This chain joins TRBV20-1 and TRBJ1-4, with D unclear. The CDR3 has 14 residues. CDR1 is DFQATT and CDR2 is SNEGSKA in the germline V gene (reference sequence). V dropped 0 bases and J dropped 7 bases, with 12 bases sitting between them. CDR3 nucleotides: TGCAGTGCTAGAGACTCGAGGTGGGGTGAAAAACTGTTTTTT. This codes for CSARDSRWGEKLFF.

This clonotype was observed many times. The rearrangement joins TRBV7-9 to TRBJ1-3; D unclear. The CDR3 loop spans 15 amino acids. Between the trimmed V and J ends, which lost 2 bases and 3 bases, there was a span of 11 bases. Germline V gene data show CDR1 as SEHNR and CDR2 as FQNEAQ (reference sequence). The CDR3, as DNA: TGTGCCAGCAGCTTACAAAGGGTGTTTGGAAACACCATATATTTT. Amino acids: CASSLQRVFGNTIYF.

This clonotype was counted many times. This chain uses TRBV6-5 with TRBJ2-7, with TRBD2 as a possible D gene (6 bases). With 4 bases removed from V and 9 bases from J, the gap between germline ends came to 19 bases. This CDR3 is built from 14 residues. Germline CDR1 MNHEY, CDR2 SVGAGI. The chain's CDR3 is CASSSSAIGGTQYF. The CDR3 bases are TGTGCCAGCAGTTCGTCAGCCATCGGGGGTACGCAGTACTTC.

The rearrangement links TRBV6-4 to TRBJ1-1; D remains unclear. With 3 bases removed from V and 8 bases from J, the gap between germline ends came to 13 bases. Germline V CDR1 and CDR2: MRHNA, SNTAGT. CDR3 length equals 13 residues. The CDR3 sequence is CASSEVEGTEAFF. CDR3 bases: TGTGCCAGCAGTGAGGTGGAGGGAACAGAAGCTTTCTTT.

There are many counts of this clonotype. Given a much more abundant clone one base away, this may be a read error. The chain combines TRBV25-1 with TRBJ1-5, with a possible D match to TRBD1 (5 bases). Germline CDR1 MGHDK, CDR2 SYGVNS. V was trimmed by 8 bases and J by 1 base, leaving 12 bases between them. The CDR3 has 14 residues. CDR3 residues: CASGAQGSNQPQHF. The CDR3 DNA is TGTGCCAGCGGTGCCCAGGGAAGCAATCAGCCCCAGCATTTT.

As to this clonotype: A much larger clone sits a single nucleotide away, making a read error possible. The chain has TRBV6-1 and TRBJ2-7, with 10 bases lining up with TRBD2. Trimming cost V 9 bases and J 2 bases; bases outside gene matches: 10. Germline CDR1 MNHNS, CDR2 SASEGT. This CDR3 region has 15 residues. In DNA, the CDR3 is TGTGCCAGTAGTTGGACTAGCGGTAGCCCCTACGAGCAGTACTTC. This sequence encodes CASSWTSGSPYEQYF.

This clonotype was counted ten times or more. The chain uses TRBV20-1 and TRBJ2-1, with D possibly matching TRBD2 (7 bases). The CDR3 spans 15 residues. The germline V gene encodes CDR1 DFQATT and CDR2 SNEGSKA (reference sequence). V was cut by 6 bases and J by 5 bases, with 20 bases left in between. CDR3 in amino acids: CSARGGTTSHNEQFF. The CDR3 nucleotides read TGCAGTGCCAGGGGCGGGACTACGTCGCACAATGAGCAGTTCTTC.

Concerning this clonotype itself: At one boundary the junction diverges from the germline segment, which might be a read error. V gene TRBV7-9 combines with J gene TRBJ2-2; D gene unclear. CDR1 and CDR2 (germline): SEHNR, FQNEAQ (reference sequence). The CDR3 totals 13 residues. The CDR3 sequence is CASSLVSPGELFF. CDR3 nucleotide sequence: TGTGCTAGCAGCTTGGTCTCCCCCGGGGAGCTGTTTTTT.

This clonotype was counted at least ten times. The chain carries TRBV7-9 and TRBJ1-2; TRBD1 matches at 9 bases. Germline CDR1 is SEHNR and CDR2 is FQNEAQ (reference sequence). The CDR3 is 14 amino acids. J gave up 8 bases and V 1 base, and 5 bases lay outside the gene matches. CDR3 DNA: TGTGCCAGCAGCTTAGTGGACAGGGGCAGAGGCTACACCTTC. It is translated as CASSLVDRGRGYTF. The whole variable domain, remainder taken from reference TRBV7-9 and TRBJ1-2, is DTGVSQNPRHKITKRGQNVTFRCDPISEHNRLYWYRQTLGQGPEFLTYFQNEAQLEKSRLLSDRFSAERPKGSFSTLEIQRTEQGDSAMYLCASSLVDRGRGYTFGSGTRLTVV.

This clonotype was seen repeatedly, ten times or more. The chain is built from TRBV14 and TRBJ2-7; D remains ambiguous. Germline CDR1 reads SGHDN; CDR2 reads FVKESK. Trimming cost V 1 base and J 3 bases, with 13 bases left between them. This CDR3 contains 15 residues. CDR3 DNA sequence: TGTGCCAGCAGCCAAGGTGGGATATTCTTCTACGAGCAGTACTTC. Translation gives CASSQGGIFFYEQYF.

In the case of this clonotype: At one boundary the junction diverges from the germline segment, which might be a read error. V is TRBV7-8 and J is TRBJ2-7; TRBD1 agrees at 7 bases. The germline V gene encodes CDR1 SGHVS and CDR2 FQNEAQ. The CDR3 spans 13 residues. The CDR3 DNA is TGTGCCAGCAGCTGGGACAGAAGCTACGAGAAGTACTTC. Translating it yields CASSWDRSYEKYF.

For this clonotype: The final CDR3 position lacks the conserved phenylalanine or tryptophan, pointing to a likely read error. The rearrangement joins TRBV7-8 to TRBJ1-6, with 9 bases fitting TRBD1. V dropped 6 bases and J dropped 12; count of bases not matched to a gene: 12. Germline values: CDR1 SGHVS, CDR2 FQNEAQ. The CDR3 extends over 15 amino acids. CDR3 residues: CASRSGTGILLPLHY. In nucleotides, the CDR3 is TGTGCCAGCAGGTCCGGGACAGGGATATTGTTACCCCTCCACTAT.

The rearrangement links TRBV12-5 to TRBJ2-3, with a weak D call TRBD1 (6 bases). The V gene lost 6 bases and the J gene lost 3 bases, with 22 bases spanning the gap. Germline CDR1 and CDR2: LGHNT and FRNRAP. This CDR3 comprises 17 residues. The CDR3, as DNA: TGTGCTAGTGGCGGACCAAGAAACAGGGCTCGGACAGATACGCAGTATTTT. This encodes CASGGPRNRARTDTQYF.

In DNA form, the CDR3 reads TGTGCCAGCAGTTACTCGGGGACAGGCTACGAGCAGTACGTC. Translating gives CASSYSGTGYEQYV. This chain links TRBV6-2 or TRBV6-3 with TRBJ2-7; 8 bases map to TRBD1. J lost 3 bases, V lost 0 bases, and 1 base had no gene match. This CDR3 contains 14 residues. Germline CDR1 and CDR2: MNHEY and SVGEGT.

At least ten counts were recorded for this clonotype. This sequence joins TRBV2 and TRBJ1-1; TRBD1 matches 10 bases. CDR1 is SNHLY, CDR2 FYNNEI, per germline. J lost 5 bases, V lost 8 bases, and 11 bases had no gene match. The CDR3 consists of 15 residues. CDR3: CASARDRGYTTEAFF. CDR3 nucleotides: TGTGCCAGCGCCCGGGACAGGGGTTATACAACTGAAGCTTTCTTT.

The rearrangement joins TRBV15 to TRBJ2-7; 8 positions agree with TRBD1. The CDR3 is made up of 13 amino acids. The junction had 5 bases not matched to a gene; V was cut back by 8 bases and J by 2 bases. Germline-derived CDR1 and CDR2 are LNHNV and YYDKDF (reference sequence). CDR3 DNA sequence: TGTGCCACCGGACAGGGACTTACCTACGAGCAGTACGTC. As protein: CATGQGLTYEQYV.

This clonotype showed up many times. The CDR3 loop is CASSGTASLSYPISGNTIYF. CDR3 nucleotide sequence: TGTGCCAGCAGCGGGACAGCTTCACTATCCTACCCAATCTCTGGAAACACCATATATTTT. The chain carries TRBV9 and TRBJ1-3; possibly TRBD1 for D (6 bases). V lost 3 bases and J 0 bases, leaving 25 bases between the germline ends. Germline CDR1 and CDR2: SGDLS and YYNGEE. CDR3 length: 20 residues. Full variable domain (outside the CDR3, taken from reference TRBV9 and TRBJ1-3): DSGVTQTPKHLITATGQRVTLRCSPRSGDLSVYWYQQSLDQGLQFLIQYYNGEERAKGNILERFSAQQFPDLHSELNLSSLELGDSALYFCASSGTASLSYPISGNTIYFGEGSWLTVV.

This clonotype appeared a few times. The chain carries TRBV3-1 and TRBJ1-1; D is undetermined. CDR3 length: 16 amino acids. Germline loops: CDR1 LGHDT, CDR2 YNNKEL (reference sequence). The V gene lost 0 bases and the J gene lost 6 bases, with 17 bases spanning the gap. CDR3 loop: CASSQDRPGRGPEAFF. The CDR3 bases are TGTGCCAGCAGCCAAGATCGTCCGGGTCGCGGACCTGAAGCTTTCTTT.

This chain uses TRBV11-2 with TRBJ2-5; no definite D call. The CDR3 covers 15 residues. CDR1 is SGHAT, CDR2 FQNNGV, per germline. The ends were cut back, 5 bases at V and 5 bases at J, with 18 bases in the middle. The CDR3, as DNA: TGTGCCAGCAGCGTAGGTATCGCGGTTCGGGAGACCCAGTACTTC. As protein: CASSVGIAVRETQYF.